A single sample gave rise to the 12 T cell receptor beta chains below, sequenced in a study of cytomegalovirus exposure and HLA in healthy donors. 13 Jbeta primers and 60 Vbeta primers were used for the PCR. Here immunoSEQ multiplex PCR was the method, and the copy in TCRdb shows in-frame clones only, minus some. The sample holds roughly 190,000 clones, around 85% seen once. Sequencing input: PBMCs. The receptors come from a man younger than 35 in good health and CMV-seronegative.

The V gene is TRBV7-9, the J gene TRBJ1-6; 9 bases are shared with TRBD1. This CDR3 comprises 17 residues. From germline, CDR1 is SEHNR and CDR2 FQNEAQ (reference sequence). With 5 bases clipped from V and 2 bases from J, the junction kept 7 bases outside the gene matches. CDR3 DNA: TGTGCCAGCAGCGCCCGACAGGGGGGACCCTATAATTCACCCCTCCACTTT. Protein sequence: CASSARQGGPYNSPLHF.

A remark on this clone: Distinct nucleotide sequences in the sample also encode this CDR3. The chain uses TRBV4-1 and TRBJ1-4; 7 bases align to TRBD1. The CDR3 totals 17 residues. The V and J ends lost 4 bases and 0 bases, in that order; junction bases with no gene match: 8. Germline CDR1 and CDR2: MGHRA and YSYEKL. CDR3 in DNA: TGCGCCAGCAGCCGATCGGGACAGACTACAACTAATGAAAAACTGTTTTTT. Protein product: CASSRSGQTTTNEKLFF.

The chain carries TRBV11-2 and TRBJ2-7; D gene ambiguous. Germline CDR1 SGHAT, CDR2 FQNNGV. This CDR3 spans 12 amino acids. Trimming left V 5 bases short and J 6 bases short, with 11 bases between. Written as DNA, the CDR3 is TGTGCCAGCAGCCCTACTTTGTCCGAGCAGTACTTC. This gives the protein CASSPTLSEQYF.

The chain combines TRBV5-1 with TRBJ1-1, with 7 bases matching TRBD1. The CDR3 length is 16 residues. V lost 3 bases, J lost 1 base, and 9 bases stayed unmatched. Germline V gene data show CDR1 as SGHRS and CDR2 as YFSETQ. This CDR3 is CASSSIWDSGNTEAFF. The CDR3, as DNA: TGCGCCAGCAGCTCTATATGGGACAGTGGGAACACTGAAGCTTTCTTT.

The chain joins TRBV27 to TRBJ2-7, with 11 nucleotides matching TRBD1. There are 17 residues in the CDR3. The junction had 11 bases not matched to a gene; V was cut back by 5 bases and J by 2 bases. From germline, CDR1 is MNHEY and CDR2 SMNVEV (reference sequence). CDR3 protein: CASSPGTGGGMAYEQYF. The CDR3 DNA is TGTGCCAGCAGTCCCGGGACAGGGGGAGGTATGGCCTACGAGCAGTACTTC.

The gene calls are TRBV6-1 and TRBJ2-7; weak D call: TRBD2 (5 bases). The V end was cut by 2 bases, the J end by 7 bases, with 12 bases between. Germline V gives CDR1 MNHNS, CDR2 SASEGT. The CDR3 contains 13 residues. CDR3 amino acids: CASSELASGEQYF. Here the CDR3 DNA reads TGTGCCAGCAGTGAATTAGCGTCGGGGGAGCAGTACTTC.

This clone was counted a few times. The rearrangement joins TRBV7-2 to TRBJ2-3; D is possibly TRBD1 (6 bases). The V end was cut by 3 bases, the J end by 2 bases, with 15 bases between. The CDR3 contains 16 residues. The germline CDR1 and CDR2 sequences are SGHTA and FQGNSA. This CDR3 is CASSFDMGHNTDTQYF. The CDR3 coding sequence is TGTGCCAGCAGCTTCGATATGGGACATAACACAGATACGCAGTATTTT. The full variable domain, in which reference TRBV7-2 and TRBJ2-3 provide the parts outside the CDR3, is GAGVSQSPSNKVTEKGKDVELRCDPISGHTALYWYRQSLGQGLEFLIYFQGNSAPDKSGLPSDRFSAERTGGSVSTLTIQRTQQEDSAVYLCASSFDMGHNTDTQYFGPGTRLTVL.

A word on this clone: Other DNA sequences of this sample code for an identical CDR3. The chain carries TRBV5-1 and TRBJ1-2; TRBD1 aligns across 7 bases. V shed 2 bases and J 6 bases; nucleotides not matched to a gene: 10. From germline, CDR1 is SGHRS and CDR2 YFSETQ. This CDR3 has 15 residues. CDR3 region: CASSFDRVGTHGYTF. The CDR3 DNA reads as TGCGCCAGCAGCTTTGACAGGGTTGGAACCCATGGCTACACCTTC. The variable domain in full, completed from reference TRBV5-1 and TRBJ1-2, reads KAGVTQTPRYLIKTRGQQVTLSCSPISGHRSVSWYQQTPGQGLQFLFEYFSETQRNKGNFPGRFSGRQFSNSRSEMNVSTLELGDSALYLCASSFDRVGTHGYTFGSGTRLTVV.

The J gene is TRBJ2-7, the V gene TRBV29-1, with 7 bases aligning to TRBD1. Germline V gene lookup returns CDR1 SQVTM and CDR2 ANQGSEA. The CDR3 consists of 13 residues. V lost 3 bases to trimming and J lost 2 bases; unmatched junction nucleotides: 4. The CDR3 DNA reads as TGCAGCGTTGAGGGACAGAACCCCTACGAGCAGTACTTC. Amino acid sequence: CSVEGQNPYEQYF.

CDR3 nucleotides: TGTGCCAGTAGTTCCAGCGGGGGTATGGAGCAGTTCTTC. Translation gives CASSSSGGMEQFF. The genes are TRBV19 and TRBJ2-1, with TRBD2 matching over 8 bases. The CDR3 has 13 residues. Germline-derived CDR1 and CDR2 are LNHDA and SQIVND (reference sequence). V dropped 5 bases and J dropped 10; count of bases not matched to a gene: 7.

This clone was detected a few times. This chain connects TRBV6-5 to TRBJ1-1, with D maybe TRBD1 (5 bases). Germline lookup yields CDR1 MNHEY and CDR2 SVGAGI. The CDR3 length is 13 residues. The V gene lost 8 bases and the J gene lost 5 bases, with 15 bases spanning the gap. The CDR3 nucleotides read TGTGCCAGCTGCCAGGGTTTGGTGACTGAAGCTTTCTTT. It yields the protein CASCQGLVTEAFF.

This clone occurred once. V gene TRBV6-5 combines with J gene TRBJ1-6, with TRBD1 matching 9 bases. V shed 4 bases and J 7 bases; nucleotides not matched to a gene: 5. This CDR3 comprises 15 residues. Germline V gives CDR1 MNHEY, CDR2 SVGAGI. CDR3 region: CASSSSGTGNSPLHF. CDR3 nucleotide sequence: TGTGCCAGCAGTTCCTCCGGGACAGGGAATTCACCCCTCCACTTT.